This T cell receptor (beta chain) was obtained from a study of CD8 T cells in ankylosing spondylitis. Study-wide results and limits: What appeared characteristic of ankylosing spondylitis blood was a TCR beta motif of under 10 highly homologous variants.

Concerning this clonotype: What it recognizes is unknown.

Trimming shortened V by 4 bases and J by 6 bases, and 12 bases separated the two germline ends. The CDR3 is made up of 14 amino acids. Germline V gene sequence: CDR1 SGHAT, CDR2 FQNNGV. Via MiXCR, TCRdb re-called the 5' RACE reads, giving one row per CDR3 protein. The data hold 200,000 to 250,000 distinct CDR3 sequences, with about 18% observed a single time. The rearrangement uses TRBV11-2 and TRBJ1-4; possibly TRBD1 for D (5 bases). This clonotype originated in a male donor with ankylosing spondylitis. The specimen sequenced was blood, either unsorted or a sorted T cell fraction (not recorded which). The CDR3: CASSSSTEDEKLFF. CDR3 in DNA: TGTGCCAGCAGCTCGTCGACAGAAGATGAAAAACTGTTTTTT.